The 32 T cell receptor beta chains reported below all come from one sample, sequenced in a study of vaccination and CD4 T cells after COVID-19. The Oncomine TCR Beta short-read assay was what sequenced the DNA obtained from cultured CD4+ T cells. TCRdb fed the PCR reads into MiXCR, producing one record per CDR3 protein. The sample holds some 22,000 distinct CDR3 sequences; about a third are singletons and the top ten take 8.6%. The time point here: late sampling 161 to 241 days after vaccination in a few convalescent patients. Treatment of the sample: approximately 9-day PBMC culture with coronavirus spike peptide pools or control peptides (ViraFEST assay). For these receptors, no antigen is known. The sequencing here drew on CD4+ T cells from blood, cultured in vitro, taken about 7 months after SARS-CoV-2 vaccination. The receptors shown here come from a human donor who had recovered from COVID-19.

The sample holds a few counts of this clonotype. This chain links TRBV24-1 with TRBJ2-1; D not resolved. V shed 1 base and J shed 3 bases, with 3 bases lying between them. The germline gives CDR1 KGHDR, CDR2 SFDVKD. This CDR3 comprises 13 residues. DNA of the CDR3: TGTGCCACCAGTGATTTCAACTACAATGAGCAGTTCTTC. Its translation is CATSDFNYNEQFF.

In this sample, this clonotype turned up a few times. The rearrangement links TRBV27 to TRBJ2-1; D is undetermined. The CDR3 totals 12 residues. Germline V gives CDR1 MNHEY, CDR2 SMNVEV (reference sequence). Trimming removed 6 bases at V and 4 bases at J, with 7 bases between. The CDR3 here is CASRDRYNEQFF. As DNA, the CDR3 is TGTGCCAGCAGGGACCGTTACAATGAGCAGTTCTTC.

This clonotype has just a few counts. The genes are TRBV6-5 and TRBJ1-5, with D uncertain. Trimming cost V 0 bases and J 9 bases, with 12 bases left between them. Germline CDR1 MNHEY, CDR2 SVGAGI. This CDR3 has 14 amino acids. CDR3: CASSYSAYSLPQHF. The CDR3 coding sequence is TGTGCCAGCAGTTACTCGGCGTACTCTCTGCCCCAGCATTTT.

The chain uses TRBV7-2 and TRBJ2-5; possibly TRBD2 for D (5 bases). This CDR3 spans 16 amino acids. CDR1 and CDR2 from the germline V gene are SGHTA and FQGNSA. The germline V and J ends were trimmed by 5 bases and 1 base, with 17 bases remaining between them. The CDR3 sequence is CASSGEGPAGQETQYF. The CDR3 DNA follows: TGTGCCAGCAGCGGAGAAGGGCCCGCGGGCCAAGAGACCCAGTACTTC.

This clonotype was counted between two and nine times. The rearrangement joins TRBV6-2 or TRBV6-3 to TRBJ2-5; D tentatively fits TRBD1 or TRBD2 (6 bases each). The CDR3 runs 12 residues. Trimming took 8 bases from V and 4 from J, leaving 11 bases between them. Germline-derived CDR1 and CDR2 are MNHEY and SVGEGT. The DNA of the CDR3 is TGTGCCAGCGGGGGGCCCGGAGAGACCCAGTACTTC. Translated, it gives CASGGPGETQYF.

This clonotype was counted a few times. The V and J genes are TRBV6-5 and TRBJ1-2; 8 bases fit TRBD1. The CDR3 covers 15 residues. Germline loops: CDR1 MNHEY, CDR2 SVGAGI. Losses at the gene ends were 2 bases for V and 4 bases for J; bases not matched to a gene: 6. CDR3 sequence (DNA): TGTGCCAGCAGTTACCCTCTTGACAGGGGCTATGGCTACACCTTC. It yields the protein CASSYPLDRGYGYTF.

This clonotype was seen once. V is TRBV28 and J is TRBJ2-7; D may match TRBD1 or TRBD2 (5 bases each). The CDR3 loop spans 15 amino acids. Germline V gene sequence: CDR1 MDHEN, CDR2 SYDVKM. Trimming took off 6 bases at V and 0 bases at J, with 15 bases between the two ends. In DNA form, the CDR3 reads TGTGCCAGCAGACCTCGGGACGGCATCTCCTACGAGCAGTACTTC. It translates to CASRPRDGISYEQYF.

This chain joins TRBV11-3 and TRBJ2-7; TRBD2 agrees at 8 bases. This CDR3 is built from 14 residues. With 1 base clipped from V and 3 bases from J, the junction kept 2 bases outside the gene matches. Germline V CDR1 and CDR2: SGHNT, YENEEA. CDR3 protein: CASSLVAGSYEQYF. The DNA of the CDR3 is TGTGCCAGCAGCTTAGTAGCGGGGAGCTACGAGCAGTACTTC.

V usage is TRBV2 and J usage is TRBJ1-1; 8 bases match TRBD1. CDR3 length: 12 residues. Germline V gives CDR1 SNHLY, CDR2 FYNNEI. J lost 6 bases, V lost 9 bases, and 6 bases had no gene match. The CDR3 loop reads CARTGGDSEAFF. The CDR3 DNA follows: TGTGCCAGAACAGGGGGGGATTCTGAAGCTTTCTTT.

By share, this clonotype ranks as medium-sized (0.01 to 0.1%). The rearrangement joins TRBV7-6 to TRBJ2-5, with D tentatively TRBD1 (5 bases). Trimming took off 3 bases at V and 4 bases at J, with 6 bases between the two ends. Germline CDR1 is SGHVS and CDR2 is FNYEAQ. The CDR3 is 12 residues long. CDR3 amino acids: CASSLQGETQYF. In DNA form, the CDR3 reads TGTGCCAGCAGCTTGCAGGGAGAGACCCAGTACTTC. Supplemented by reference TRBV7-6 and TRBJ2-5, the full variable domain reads GAGVSQSPRYKVTKRGQDVALRCDPISGHVSLYWYRQALGQGPEFLTYFNYEAQQDKSGLPNDRFSAERPEGSISTLTIQRTEQRDSAMYRCASSLQGETQYFGPGTRLLVL.

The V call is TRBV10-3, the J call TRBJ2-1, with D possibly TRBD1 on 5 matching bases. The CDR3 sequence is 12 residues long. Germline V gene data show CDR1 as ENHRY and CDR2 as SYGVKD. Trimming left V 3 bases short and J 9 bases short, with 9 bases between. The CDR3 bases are TGTGCCATCAGTGACTGGGGCGGTGAGCAGTTCTTC. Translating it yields CAISDWGGEQFF.

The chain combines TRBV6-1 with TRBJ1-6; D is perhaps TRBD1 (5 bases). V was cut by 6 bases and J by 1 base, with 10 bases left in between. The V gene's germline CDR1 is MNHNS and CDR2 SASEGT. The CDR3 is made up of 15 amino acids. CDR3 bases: TGTGCCAGCAGCCGCCAGGGATCCTATAATTCACCCCTCCACTTT. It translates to CASSRQGSYNSPLHF.

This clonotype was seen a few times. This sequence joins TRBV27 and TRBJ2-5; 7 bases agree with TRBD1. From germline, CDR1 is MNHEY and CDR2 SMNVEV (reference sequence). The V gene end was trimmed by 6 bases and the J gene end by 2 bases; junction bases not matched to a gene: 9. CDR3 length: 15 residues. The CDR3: CASSLNRGRQETQYF. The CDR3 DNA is TGTGCCAGCAGCCTTAACAGGGGACGACAAGAGACCCAGTACTTC.

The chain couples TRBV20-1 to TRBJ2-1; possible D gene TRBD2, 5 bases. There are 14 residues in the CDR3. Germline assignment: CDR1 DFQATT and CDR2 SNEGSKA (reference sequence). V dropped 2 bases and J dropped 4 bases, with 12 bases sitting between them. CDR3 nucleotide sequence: TGCAGTGCTAGACAGAGCGGTACATACAATGAGCAGTTCTTC. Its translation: CSARQSGTYNEQFF.

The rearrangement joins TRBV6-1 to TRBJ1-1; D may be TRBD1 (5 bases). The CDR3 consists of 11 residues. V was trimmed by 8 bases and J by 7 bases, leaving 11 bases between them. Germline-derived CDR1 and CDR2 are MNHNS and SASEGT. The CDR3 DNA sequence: TGTGCCAGCGGGGCTCTCATTGAAGCTTTCTTT. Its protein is CASGALIEAFF.

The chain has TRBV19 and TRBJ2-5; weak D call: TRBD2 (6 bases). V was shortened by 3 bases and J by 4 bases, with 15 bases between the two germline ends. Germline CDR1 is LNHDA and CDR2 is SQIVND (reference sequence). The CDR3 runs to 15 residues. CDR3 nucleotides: TGTGCCAGTAGTATCGGCAGGGAGGTTGGAGAGACCCAGTACTTC. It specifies CASSIGREVGETQYF.

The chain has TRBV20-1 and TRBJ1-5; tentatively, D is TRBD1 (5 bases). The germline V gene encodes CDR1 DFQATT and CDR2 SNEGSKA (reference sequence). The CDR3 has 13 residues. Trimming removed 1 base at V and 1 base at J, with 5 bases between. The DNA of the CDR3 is TGCAGTGCTAGAGGGGACAGCAATCAGCCCCAGCATTTT. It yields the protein CSARGDSNQPQHF.

The CDR3 nucleotides read TGTGCCAGCAGCCCCATCTCCGGGGAGGGGGGAGAGACCCAGTACTTC. Translated: CASSPISGEGGETQYF. This chain uses TRBV7-2 with TRBJ2-5; D possibly corresponds to TRBD2 (7 bases). The V gene's germline CDR1 is SGHTA and CDR2 FQGNSA. This CDR3 has 16 amino acids. V lost 5 bases, J lost 4 bases, and 20 bases lay in between.

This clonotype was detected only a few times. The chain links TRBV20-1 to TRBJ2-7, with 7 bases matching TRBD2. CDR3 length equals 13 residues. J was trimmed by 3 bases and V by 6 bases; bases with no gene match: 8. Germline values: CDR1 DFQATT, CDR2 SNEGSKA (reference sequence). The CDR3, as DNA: TGCAGTGCCATGGGCGGGAGTATCTACGAGCAGTACTTC. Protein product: CSAMGGSIYEQYF.

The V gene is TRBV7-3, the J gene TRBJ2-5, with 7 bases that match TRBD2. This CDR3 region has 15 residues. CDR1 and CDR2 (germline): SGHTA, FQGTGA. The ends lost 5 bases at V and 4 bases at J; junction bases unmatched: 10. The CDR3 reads CASSRTGGSAETQYF. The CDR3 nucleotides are TGTGCCAGCAGCCGAACGGGGGGATCGGCAGAGACCCAGTACTTC.

CDR3 loop: CASSLEGGTEAFF. CDR3 bases: TGTGCCAGCAGCTTAGAGGGGGGCACTGAAGCTTTCTTT. V is TRBV7-9 and J is TRBJ1-1; TRBD1 is a possible D gene (6 bases). V lost 1 base, J lost 4 bases, and 7 bases lay in between. Germline V gene data show CDR1 as SEHNR and CDR2 as FQNEAQ (reference sequence). The CDR3 sequence is 13 residues long.

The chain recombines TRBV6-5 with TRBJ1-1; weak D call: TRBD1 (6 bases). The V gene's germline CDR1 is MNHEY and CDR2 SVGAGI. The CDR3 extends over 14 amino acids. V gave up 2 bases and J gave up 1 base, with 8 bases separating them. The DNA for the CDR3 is TGTGCCAGCAGTTACAGCAGGGGGAACACTGAAGCTTTCTTT. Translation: CASSYSRGNTEAFF.

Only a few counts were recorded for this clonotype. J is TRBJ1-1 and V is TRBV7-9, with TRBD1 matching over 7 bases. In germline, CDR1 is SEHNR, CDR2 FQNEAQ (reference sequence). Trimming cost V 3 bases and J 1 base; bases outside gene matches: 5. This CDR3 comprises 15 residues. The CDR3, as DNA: TGTGCCAGCAGCTTTCATCGACAGGGGAACACTGAAGCTTTCTTT. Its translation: CASSFHRQGNTEAFF.

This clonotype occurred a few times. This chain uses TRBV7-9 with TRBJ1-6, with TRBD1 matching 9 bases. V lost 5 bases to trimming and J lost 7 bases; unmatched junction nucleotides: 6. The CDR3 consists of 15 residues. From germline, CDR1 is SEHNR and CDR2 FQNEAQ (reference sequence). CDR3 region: CASSRGTGLNSPLHF. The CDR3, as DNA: TGTGCCAGCAGCAGAGGGACAGGGCTCAATTCACCCCTCCACTTT.

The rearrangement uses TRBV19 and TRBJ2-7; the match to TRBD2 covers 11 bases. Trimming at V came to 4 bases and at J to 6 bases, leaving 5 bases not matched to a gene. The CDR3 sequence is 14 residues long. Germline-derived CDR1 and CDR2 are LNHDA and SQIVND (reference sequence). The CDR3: CASSKLAGDLEQYF. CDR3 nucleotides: TGTGCCAGTAGTAAACTAGCGGGAGATCTCGAGCAGTACTTC.

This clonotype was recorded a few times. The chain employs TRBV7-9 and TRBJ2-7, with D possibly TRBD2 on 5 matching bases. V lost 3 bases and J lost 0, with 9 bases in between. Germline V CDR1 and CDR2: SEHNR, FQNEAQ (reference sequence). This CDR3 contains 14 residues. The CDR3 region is CASSLPGSSYEQYF. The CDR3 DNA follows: TGTGCCAGCAGCTTGCCGGGGAGCTCCTACGAGCAGTACTTC.

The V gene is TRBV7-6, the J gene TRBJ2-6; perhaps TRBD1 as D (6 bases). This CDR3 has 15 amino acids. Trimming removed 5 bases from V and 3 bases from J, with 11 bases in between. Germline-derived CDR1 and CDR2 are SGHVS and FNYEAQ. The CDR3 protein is CASSLQGIGANVLTF. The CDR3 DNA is TGTGCCAGCAGCCTTCAGGGGATTGGGGCCAACGTCCTGACTTTC. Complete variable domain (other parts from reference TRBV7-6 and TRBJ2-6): GAGVSQSPRYKVTKRGQDVALRCDPISGHVSLYWYRQALGQGPEFLTYFNYEAQQDKSGLPNDRFSAERPEGSISTLTIQRTEQRDSAMYRCASSLQGIGANVLTFGAGSRLTVL.

CDR3 DNA: TGTGCCAGCAGGTCCGGGACAGGGGGGAAAGAGACCCAGTACTTC. Protein product: CASRSGTGGKETQYF. The chain combines TRBV28 with TRBJ2-5; 11 bases fit TRBD1. The CDR3 has 15 amino acids. The junction had 6 bases not matched to a gene; V was cut back by 6 bases and J by 3 bases. From germline, CDR1 is MDHEN and CDR2 SYDVKM.

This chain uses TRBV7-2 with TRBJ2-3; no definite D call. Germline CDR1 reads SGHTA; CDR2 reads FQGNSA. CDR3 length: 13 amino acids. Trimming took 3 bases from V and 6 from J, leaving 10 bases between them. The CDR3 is CASSFMVTDTQYF. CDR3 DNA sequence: TGTGCCAGCAGCTTCATGGTTACTGATACGCAGTATTTT.

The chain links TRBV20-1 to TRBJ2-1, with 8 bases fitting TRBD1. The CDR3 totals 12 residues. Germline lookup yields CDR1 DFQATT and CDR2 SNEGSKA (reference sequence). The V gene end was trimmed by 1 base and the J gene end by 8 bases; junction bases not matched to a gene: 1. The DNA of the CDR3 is TGCAGTGCTAGAGGACAGGGGTATGAGCAGTTCTTC. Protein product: CSARGQGYEQFF.

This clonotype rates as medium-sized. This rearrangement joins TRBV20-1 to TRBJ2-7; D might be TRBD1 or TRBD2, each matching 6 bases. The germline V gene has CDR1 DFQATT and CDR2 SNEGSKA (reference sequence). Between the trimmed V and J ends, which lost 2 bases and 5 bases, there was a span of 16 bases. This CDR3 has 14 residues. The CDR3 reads CSARRGAPPHEQYF. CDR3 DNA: TGCAGTGCTAGAAGGGGGGCACCCCCCCACGAGCAGTACTTC.

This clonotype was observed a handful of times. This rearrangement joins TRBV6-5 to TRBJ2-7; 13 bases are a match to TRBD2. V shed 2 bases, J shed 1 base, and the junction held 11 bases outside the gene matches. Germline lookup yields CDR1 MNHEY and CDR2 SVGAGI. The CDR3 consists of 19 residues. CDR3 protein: CASSYLPPGLAGISYEQYF. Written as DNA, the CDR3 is TGTGCCAGCAGTTACCTGCCCCCGGGACTAGCGGGGATATCCTACGAGCAGTACTTC.